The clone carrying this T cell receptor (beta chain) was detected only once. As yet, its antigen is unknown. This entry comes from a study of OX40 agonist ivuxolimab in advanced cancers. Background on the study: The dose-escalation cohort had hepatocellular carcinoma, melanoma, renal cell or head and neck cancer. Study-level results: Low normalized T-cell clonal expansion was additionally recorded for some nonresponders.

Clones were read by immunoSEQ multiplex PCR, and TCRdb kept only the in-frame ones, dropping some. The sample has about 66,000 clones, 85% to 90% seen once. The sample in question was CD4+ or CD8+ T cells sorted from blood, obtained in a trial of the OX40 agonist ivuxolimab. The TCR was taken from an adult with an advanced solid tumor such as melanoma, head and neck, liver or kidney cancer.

For the CDR3, the DNA is TGTGCCAGCAGTCCCTTCCAGGGGCACACCGGGGAGCTGTTTTTT. It is translated as CASSPFQGHTGELFF. The chain uses TRBV6-6 and TRBJ2-2, with D perhaps matching TRBD1 (6 bases). Germline CDR1 reads MNHNY; CDR2 reads SVGAGI (reference sequence). This CDR3 has 15 amino acids. The V end was cut by 5 bases, the J end by 3 bases, with 13 bases between.